These 7 T cell receptor beta chains were all obtained from the same sample, sequenced in a study of blood T cell repertoires in COVID-19. Produced via immunoSEQ multiplex PCR; TCRdb's table is partial and in-frame only. This table holds around 340,000 clones, roughly 86% found once. Sequencing used PBMCs or T cells enriched from blood (not recorded which). These receptor sequences come from a woman younger than 45 who had been exposed to COVID-19.

The rearrangement joins TRBV19 to TRBJ1-1, with 7 bases aligning to TRBD1. This CDR3 spans 15 amino acids. The trim removed 3 bases at V and 0 bases at J, leaving 4 bases unmatched. Germline lookup yields CDR1 LNHDA and CDR2 SQIVND (reference sequence). The CDR3 here is CASSIKGQMNTEAFF. As DNA, the CDR3 is TGTGCCAGTAGTATTAAGGGACAGATGAACACTGAAGCTTTCTTT.

The CDR3 sequence is CASSYNPSGYTEAFF. The CDR3 DNA follows: TGTGCCAGCAGTTATAACCCCTCGGGATATACTGAAGCTTTCTTT. The V and J genes are TRBV6-6 and TRBJ1-1; D ambiguous. Trimming left V 3 bases short and J 5 bases short, with 16 bases between. The CDR3 consists of 15 residues. Looked up from germline, CDR1 is MNHNY and CDR2 is SVGAGI (reference sequence).

The chain carries TRBV11-2 and TRBJ1-2; TRBD1 matches at 11 bases. The CDR3 runs to 14 residues. The V segment lost 4 bases and the J segment 7 bases; nucleotides outside the gene matches: 5. Germline lookup yields CDR1 SGHAT and CDR2 FQNNGV. CDR3 DNA sequence: TGTGCCAGCAGCTCGTGGACAGGGGGCCTTGGCTACACCTTC. Translation: CASSSWTGGLGYTF.

This chain uses TRBV7-2 with TRBJ2-2; 11 bases line up with TRBD2. The J segment lost 6 bases and the V segment lost 5 bases, leaving 5 bases of the junction unmatched. CDR1 SGHTA and CDR2 FQGNSA come from the germline V gene. The CDR3 has 15 residues. The CDR3 region has the DNA TGTGCCAGCAGCGACCGGGGACTAGCGGCCGGGGAGCTGTTTTTT. Protein: CASSDRGLAAGELFF.

Points on this clone: This sample also contains other DNA sequences that code for the same CDR3. The CDR3 DNA reads TGCGCCAGCAGCTTGGTCGGGGGAAACACTGAAGCTTTCTTT. Translating it yields CASSLVGGNTEAFF. The chain combines TRBV5-1 with TRBJ1-1, with a tentative D call TRBD1 (5 bases). Germline loops: CDR1 SGHRS, CDR2 YFSETQ. This CDR3 spans 14 amino acids. Trimming removed 0 bases from V and 2 bases from J, with 8 bases in between.

Details on this clone: Other DNA sequences within the sample encode an identical CDR3. The chain links TRBV5-1 to TRBJ1-1, with 9 bases lining up with TRBD1. This CDR3 is 14 amino acids long. V lost 3 bases, J lost 5 bases, and 5 bases stayed unmatched. The germline V gene encodes CDR1 SGHRS and CDR2 YFSETQ. CDR3 sequence: CASSSGQGNTEAFF. The CDR3 DNA reads as TGCGCCAGCAGCTCGGGACAGGGAAATACTGAAGCTTTCTTT.

The V gene is TRBV5-6, the J gene TRBJ1-6, with no clear D. V was clipped by 1 base and J by 7 bases, with 15 bases between them. The CDR3 extends over 16 amino acids. CDR1 and CDR2 (germline): SGHDT, YYEEEE. CDR3 DNA sequence: TGTGCCAGCAGCTTGAAGAGGGAGTGGAGAAATTCACCCCTCCACTTT. It is translated as CASSLKREWRNSPLHF. The full variable domain, rest sourced from reference TRBV5-6 and TRBJ1-6, is DAGVTQSPTHLIKTRGQQVTLRCSPKSGHDTVSWYQQALGQGPQFIFQYYEEEERQRGNFPDRFSGHQFPNYSSELNVNALLLGDSALYLCASSLKREWRNSPLHFGNGTRLTVT.